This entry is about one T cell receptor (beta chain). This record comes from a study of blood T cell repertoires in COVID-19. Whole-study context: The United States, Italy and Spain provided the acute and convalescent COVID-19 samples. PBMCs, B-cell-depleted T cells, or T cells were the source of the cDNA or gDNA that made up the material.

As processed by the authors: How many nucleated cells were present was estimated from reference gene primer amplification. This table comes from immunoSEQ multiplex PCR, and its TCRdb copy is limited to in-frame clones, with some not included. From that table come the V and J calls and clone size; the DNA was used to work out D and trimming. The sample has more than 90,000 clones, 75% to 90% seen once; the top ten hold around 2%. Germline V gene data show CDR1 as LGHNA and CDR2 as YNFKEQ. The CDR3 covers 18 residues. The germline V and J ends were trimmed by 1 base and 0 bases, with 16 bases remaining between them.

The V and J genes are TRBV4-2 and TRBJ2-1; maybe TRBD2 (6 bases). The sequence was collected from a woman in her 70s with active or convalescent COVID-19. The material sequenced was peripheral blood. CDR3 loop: CASSQGQGGQSSYNEQFF. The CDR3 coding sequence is TGTGCCAGCAGCCAAGGACAAGGAGGGCAAAGCTCCTACAATGAGCAGTTCTTC.